These 17 T cell receptor beta chains share one sample of origin, sequenced in a study of graft-versus-host responses after intestinal transplantation. The repertoire was sequenced with immunoSEQ multiplex PCR; TCRdb's copy has only in-frame clones and lacks some. Here the sample spans roughly 23,000 clones, 90% being singletons. The sequenced sample was PBMCs, obtained roughly 41 days after intestinal transplant. Receptors originate from a human patient who received an intestinal transplant, so some T cells may come from the graft donor.

This chain links TRBV7-3 with TRBJ1-1; D gene unclear. CDR3 size: 13 residues. Trimming stripped 5 bases from V and 1 base from J, with 8 bases between. The V gene's germline CDR1 is SGHTA and CDR2 FQGTGA. CDR3 nucleotide sequence: TGTGCCAGCAGCCAATGGGAGAACACTGAAGCTTTCTTT. Its translation is CASSQWENTEAFF.

The DNA for the CDR3 is TGTGCCAGCAGCATCGGGACATCATCCTACGAGCAGTACTTC. Translated, it gives CASSIGTSSYEQYF. The chain joins TRBV7-8 to TRBJ2-7; D is possibly TRBD1 (6 bases). Germline-derived CDR1 and CDR2 are SGHVS and FQNEAQ. Trimming stripped 5 bases from V and 1 base from J, with 12 bases between. The CDR3 length is 14 residues.

This clone appeared once. The V call is TRBV19, the J call TRBJ1-1, with 7 bases aligning to TRBD1. Germline trimming cut 5 bases from V and 3 bases from J; bases unmatched to any gene: 18. The CDR3 covers 18 residues. Germline CDR1 is LNHDA and CDR2 is SQIVND (reference sequence). The CDR3 sequence: CASSGTVLRGPSDTEAFF. The CDR3, as DNA: TGTGCCAGTAGTGGGACAGTCCTGAGGGGGCCATCGGACACTGAAGCTTTCTTT.

The chain is built from TRBV7-8 and TRBJ2-1, with 13 positions matching TRBD2. Germline-derived CDR1 and CDR2 are SGHVS and FQNEAQ. The CDR3 totals 16 residues. The ends lost 6 bases at V and 7 bases at J; junction bases unmatched: 9. CDR3 in DNA: TGTGCCAGCAGATTACTTCCGGGACTAGCGGGGAATGAGCAGTTCTTC. It encodes CASRLLPGLAGNEQFF.

This chain links TRBV15 with TRBJ1-1; D is unresolved. Trimming shortened V by 3 bases and J by 1 base, and 9 bases separated the two germline ends. There are 14 residues in the CDR3. Germline-derived CDR1 and CDR2 are LNHNV and YYDKDF (reference sequence). CDR3 protein: CATSSGRANTEAFF. The CDR3 DNA reads as TGTGCCACCAGCAGTGGACGGGCGAACACTGAAGCTTTCTTT.

The chain joins TRBV2 to TRBJ2-7; 7 bases are shared with TRBD1. The CDR3 contains 13 residues. V dropped 8 bases and J dropped 4; count of bases not matched to a gene: 8. Germline V gene lookup returns CDR1 SNHLY and CDR2 FYNNEI. The CDR3 spells CASAIRGPYEQYF. In DNA form, the CDR3 reads TGTGCCAGCGCGATAAGGGGGCCGTACGAGCAGTACTTC.

The rearrangement links TRBV7-9 to TRBJ2-1; 11 bases fit TRBD2. This CDR3 is 18 amino acids long. J gave up 0 bases and V 7 bases, and 11 bases lay outside the gene matches. CDR1 and CDR2 (germline): SEHNR, FQNEAQ (reference sequence). The CDR3 loop is CASTIPGLAVSSYNEQFF. The CDR3 DNA reads TGTGCCAGCACCATCCCGGGACTAGCGGTTAGCTCCTACAATGAGCAGTTCTTC.

This chain connects TRBV11-3 to TRBJ2-5; D tentatively fits TRBD1 or TRBD2 (6 bases each). CDR1 and CDR2 (germline): SGHNT, YENEEA. The length of the CDR3 is 14 residues. V shed 5 bases and J shed 7 bases, with 17 bases lying between them. The CDR3 sequence: CASSALEGVGTQYF. CDR3 DNA: TGTGCCAGCAGCGCCCTGGAGGGGGTAGGGACCCAGTACTTC.

V gene TRBV5-1 combines with J gene TRBJ2-2; a possible D gene is TRBD2 (5 bases). V lost 3 bases to trimming and J lost 2 bases, with 5 bases between them. The germline V gene encodes CDR1 SGHRS and CDR2 YFSETQ. The CDR3 loop spans 13 amino acids. CDR3 DNA: TGCGCCAGCAGCTGGACTAACACCGGGGAGCTGTTTTTT. It is translated as CASSWTNTGELFF.

The chain is built from TRBV15 and TRBJ2-7; tentative D call: TRBD1 (6 bases). Germline V gene lookup returns CDR1 LNHNV and CDR2 YYDKDF (reference sequence). CDR3 length: 16 amino acids. Trimming left V 1 base short and J 3 bases short, with 16 bases between. CDR3 residues: CATSRAFGGQNYEQYF. CDR3 DNA: TGTGCCACCAGCAGAGCCTTCGGCGGACAGAACTACGAGCAGTACTTC.

In this sample, this clone turned up once. V is TRBV9 and J is TRBJ2-2, with TRBD2 matching over 8 bases. Trimming took 0 bases from V and 6 from J; bases not matched to a gene: 1. This CDR3 has 14 residues. Germline CDR1 reads SGDLS; CDR2 reads YYNGEE. This CDR3 is CASSVAGGPGELFF. CDR3 coding DNA: TGTGCCAGCAGCGTAGCGGGAGGGCCCGGGGAGCTGTTTTTT. The entire variable domain, with the rest obtained from reference TRBV9 and TRBJ2-2, is as follows: DSGVTQTPKHLITATGQRVTLRCSPRSGDLSVYWYQQSLDQGLQFLIQYYNGEERAKGNILERFSAQQFPDLHSELNLSSLELGDSALYFCASSVAGGPGELFFGEGSRLTVL.

In this sample, this clone turned up a few times. The chain recombines TRBV4-1 with TRBJ2-3; the D is unclear. V shed 4 bases and J shed 6 bases, with 5 bases lying between them. This CDR3 contains 11 residues. Germline-derived CDR1 and CDR2 are MGHRA and YSYEKL. CDR3 nucleotides: TGCGCCAGCAGCCTCGACGATACGCAGTATTTT. It encodes CASSLDDTQYF.

This clone was counted once. The CDR3 sequence: CASSSPRGRSYNEQFF. The DNA for the CDR3 is TGTGCCAGCAGTTCCCCTCGCGGGAGGTCCTACAATGAGCAGTTCTTC. The J gene is TRBJ2-1, the V gene TRBV6-5; 8 nucleotides match TRBD2. Germline V gene data show CDR1 as MNHEY and CDR2 as SVGAGI. The J segment lost 1 base and the V segment lost 4 bases, leaving 6 bases of the junction unmatched. This CDR3 spans 16 amino acids.

V is TRBV19 and J is TRBJ1-5; D may be TRBD1 (6 bases). Trimming cost V 6 bases and J 2 bases, with 14 bases left between them. Germline V gene sequence: CDR1 LNHDA, CDR2 SQIVND (reference sequence). The CDR3 is 15 amino acids. The CDR3 is CASSLQGWGNQPQHF. Here the CDR3 DNA reads TGTGCCAGTAGCCTACAGGGCTGGGGCAATCAGCCCCAGCATTTT. Using reference TRBV19 and TRBJ1-5 for the parts outside the CDR3, the full variable domain is DGGITQSPKYLFRKEGQNVTLSCEQNLNHDAMYWYRQDPGQGLRLIYYSQIVNDFQKGDIAEGYSVSREKKESFPLTVTSAQKNPTAFYLCASSLQGWGNQPQHFGDGTRLSIL.

This chain uses TRBV28 with TRBJ1-1, with D maybe TRBD1 (5 bases). The CDR3 totals 15 residues. V was shortened by 1 base and J by 5 bases, with 14 bases between the two germline ends. Germline V gene data show CDR1 as MDHEN and CDR2 as SYDVKM. The CDR3 nucleotides read TGTGCCAGCAGTTTATCGAGGGGCGTTCGGACTGAAGCTTTCTTT. Translation gives CASSLSRGVRTEAFF.

This chain uses TRBV4-3 with TRBJ2-7; the D is unclear. The CDR3 extends over 13 amino acids. Between the trimmed V and J ends, which lost 4 bases and 7 bases, there was a span of 14 bases. Per the germline V gene, CDR1 is LGHNA and CDR2 is YSLEER. The CDR3 reads CASSLFQGWEQYF. DNA of the CDR3: TGCGCCAGCAGCCTCTTCCAAGGGTGGGAGCAGTACTTC.

The chain combines TRBV27 with TRBJ2-3, with D unclear. The CDR3 consists of 19 residues. Looked up from germline, CDR1 is MNHEY and CDR2 is SMNVEV (reference sequence). Trimming cost V 0 bases and J 2 bases, with 21 bases left between them. For the CDR3, the DNA is TGTGCCAGCAGTTTATCAATCGATGACTGGAAATCAAACACAGATACGCAGTATTTT. This codes for CASSLSIDDWKSNTDTQYF.